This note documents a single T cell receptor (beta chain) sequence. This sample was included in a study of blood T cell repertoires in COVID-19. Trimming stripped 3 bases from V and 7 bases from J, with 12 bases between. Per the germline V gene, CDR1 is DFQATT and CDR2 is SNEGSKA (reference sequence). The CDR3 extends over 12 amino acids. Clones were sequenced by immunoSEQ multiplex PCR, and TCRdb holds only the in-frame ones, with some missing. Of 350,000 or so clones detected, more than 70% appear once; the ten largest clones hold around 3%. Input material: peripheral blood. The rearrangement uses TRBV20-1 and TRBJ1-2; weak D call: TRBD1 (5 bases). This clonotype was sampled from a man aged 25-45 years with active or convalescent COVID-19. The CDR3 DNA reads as TGCAGTGCTAGTACCCAGGGCGGTGGCTACACCTTC. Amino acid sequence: CSASTQGGGYTF.